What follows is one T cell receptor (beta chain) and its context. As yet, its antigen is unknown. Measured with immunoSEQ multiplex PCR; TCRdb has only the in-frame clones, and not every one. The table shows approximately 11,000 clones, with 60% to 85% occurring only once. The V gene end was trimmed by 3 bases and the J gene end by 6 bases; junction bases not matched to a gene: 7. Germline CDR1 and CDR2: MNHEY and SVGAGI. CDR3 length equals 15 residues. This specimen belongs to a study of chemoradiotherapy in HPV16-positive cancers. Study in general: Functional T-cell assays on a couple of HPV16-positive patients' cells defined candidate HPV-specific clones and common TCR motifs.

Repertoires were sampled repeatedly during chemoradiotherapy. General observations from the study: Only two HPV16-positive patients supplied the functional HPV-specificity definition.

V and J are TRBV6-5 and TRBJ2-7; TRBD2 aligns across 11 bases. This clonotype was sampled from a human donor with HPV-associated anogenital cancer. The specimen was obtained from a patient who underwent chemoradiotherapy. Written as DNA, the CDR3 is TGTGCCAGCAGTTATAATCTAGCGGGAGGAGGCGAGCAGTACTTC. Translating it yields CASSYNLAGGGEQYF.